Below are 8 T cell receptor beta chains sequenced from a single sample in a study of T cell repertoires in cytomegalovirus infection. TCRdb reprocessed the reads via MiXCR and lists one record per CDR3 protein. The sample comprises 120,000 to 150,000 distinct CDR3 sequences, roughly 6% of which are singletons, and about 20% rests with the top ten. Sequenced material: PBMCs. These TCRs come from a human donor in good health (CMV status not recorded). Some clones in this sample may be carry-over from other donors' samples.

This clonotype appeared many times. This sequence joins TRBV7-2 and TRBJ2-1, with TRBD1 identical over 7 bases. The CDR3 is 15 residues long. Germline V gene data show CDR1 as SGHTA and CDR2 as FQGNSA. Germline trimming cut 0 bases from V and 5 bases from J; bases unmatched to any gene: 4. The CDR3 DNA reads TGTGCCAGCAGCTTAGCCAGGGGGTCCCACAATGAGCAGTTCTTC. Protein sequence: CASSLARGSHNEQFF.

This clonotype was seen more than once but under ten times. The chain employs TRBV20-1 and TRBJ1-2; D gene ambiguous. Germline loops: CDR1 DFQATT, CDR2 SNEGSKA (reference sequence). The CDR3 covers 15 residues. V dropped 3 bases and J dropped 7 bases, with 21 bases sitting between them. The CDR3 protein is CSASPTQTAGAGYTF. CDR3 DNA sequence: TGCAGTGCTAGCCCCACTCAAACTGCGGGAGCTGGCTACACCTTC.

This clonotype was observed a handful of times. The CDR3 bases are TGCAGTGCGCCATCGCCAGGAGGTCCCCATTCACCCCTCCACTTT. This gives the protein CSAPSPGGPHSPLHF. The J gene is TRBJ1-6, the V gene TRBV20-1; D ambiguous. CDR3 length: 15 residues. Germline V gene lookup returns CDR1 DFQATT and CDR2 SNEGSKA (reference sequence). V gave up 6 bases and J gave up 8 bases, with 20 bases separating them.

This clonotype was seen once. V is TRBV2 and J is TRBJ2-7; D perhaps matches TRBD1 (6 bases). The V gene lost 7 bases and the J gene lost 3 bases, with 13 bases spanning the gap. The CDR3 has 13 residues. CDR1 is SNHLY and CDR2 is FYNNEI in the germline V gene. CDR3 coding DNA: TGTGCCAGCACCGGGGACACCGACTACGAGCAGTACTTC. Its translation: CASTGDTDYEQYF.

This clonotype was counted a few times. The J gene is TRBJ2-3, the V gene TRBV7-2, with 11 bases that match TRBD2. After removal of 1 base from V and 2 bases from J, the junction contained 2 bases not matched to a gene. The CDR3 length is 16 residues. Germline V gene sequence: CDR1 SGHTA, CDR2 FQGNSA. The chain's CDR3 is CASSLEGLAATDTQYF. CDR3 DNA: TGTGCCAGCAGCTTAGAGGGACTAGCGGCCACAGATACGCAGTATTTT.

This clonotype turned up a few times. The genes are TRBV20-1 and TRBJ1-1; D not resolved. The CDR3 covers 11 residues. Germline V gene lookup returns CDR1 DFQATT and CDR2 SNEGSKA (reference sequence). Between the trimmed V and J ends, which lost 3 bases and 11 bases, there was a span of 13 bases. CDR3 sequence: CSARGGWRAFF. The CDR3 DNA reads as TGCAGTGCTAGGGGCGGGTGGAGGGCTTTCTTT.

The chain combines TRBV19 with TRBJ2-3, with a tentative D call TRBD2 (5 bases). CDR3 length equals 14 residues. Germline V CDR1 and CDR2: LNHDA, SQIVND (reference sequence). Between the trimmed V and J ends, which lost 4 bases and 2 bases, there was a span of 10 bases. CDR3 in amino acids: CASSRQRITDTQYF. The CDR3 DNA sequence: TGTGCCAGTAGTAGGCAGCGGATCACAGATACGCAGTATTTT. Full variable domain (missing parts from reference TRBV19 and TRBJ2-3): DGGITQSPKYLFRKEGQNVTLSCEQNLNHDAMYWYRQDPGQGLRLIYYSQIVNDFQKGDIAEGYSVSREKKESFPLTVTSAQKNPTAFYLCASSRQRITDTQYFGPGTRLTVL.

Ten or more counts support this clonotype. This chain joins TRBV7-8 and TRBJ2-2; D possibly corresponds to TRBD1 (6 bases). The CDR3 has 15 amino acids. Germline CDR1 is SGHVS and CDR2 is FQNEAQ. Trimming removed 4 bases at V and 6 bases at J, with 15 bases between. The CDR3 protein is CASSYQPGAAGELFF. Written as DNA, the CDR3 is TGTGCCAGCAGCTACCAGCCAGGGGCGGCCGGGGAGCTGTTTTTT.